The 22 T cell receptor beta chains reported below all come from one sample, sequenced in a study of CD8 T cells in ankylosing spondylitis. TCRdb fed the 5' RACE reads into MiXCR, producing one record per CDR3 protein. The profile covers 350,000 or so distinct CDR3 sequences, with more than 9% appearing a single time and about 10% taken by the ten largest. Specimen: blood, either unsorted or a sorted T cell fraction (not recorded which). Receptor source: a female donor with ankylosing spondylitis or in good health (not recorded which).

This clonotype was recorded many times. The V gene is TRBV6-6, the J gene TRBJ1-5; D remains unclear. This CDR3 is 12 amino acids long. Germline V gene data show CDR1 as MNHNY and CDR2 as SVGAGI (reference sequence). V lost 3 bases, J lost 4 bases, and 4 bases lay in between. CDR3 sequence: CASSYANQPQHF. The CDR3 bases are TGTGCCAGCAGTTATGCGAATCAGCCCCAGCATTTT.

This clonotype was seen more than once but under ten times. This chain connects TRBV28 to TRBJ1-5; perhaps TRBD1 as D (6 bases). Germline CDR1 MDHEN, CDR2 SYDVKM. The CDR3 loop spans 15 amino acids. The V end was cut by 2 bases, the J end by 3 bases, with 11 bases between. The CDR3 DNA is TGTGCCAGCAGTTTAGGGGGGGCTAACAATCAGCCCCAGCATTTT. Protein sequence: CASSLGGANNQPQHF.

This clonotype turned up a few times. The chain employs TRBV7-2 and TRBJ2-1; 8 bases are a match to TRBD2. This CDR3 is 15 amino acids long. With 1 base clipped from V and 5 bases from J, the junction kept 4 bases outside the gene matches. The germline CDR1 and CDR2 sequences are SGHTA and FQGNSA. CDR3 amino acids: CASSLVTGGDNEQFF. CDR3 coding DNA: TGTGCCAGCAGCTTAGTCACGGGGGGGGACAATGAGCAGTTCTTC.

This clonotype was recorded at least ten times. The CDR3 DNA sequence: TGTGCCAGCAGTTACCAACGTTCTCTGGGCGGGAGGCAAGAGACCCAGTACTTC. Its translation is CASSYQRSLGGRQETQYF. The rearrangement links TRBV6-5 to TRBJ2-5; 8 bases are a match to TRBD2. The CDR3 sequence is 18 residues long. Germline V CDR1 and CDR2: MNHEY, SVGAGI. V was clipped by 2 bases and J by 2 bases; unmatched bases: 13.

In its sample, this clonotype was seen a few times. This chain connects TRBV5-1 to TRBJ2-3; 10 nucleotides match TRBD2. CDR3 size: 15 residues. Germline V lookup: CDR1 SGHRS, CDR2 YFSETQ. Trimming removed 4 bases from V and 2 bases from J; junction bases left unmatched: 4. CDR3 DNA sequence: TGCGCCAGCAGCCTAGCGGGGGACATCACAGATACGCAGTATTTT. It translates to CASSLAGDITDTQYF.

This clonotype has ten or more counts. In DNA, the CDR3 is TGCGCCAGCAGCTTGCAACAGTCTGGTGAAAAACTGTTTTTT. Protein: CASSLQQSGEKLFF. V is TRBV5-1 and J is TRBJ1-4; D unresolved. The CDR3 spans 14 residues. Looked up from germline, CDR1 is SGHRS and CDR2 is YFSETQ. V was trimmed by 1 base and J by 7 bases, leaving 11 bases between them.

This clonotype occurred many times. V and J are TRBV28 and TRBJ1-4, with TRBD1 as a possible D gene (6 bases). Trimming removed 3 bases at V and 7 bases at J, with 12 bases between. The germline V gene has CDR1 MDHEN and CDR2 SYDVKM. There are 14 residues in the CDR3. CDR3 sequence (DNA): TGTGCCAGCAGTTTGGGGGGCTTGGGTGAAAAACTGTTTTTT. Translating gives CASSLGGLGEKLFF.

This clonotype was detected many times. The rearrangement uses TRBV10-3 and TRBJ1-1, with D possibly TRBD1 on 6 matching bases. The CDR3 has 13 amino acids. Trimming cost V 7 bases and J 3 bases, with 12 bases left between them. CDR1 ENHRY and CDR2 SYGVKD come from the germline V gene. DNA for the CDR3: TGTGCCATCACCCACAGGGAGGACACTGAAGCTTTCTTT. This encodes CAITHREDTEAFF.

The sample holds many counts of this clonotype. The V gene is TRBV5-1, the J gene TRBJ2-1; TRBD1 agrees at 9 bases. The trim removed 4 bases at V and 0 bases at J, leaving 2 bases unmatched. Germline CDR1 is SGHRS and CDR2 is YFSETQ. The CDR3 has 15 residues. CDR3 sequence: CASSETGGSYNEQFF. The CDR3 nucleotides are TGCGCCAGCAGCGAGACAGGGGGCTCCTACAATGAGCAGTTCTTC.

The CDR3 coding sequence is TGCGCCAGCAGCGCCGGGGGCGGGGACATTCAGTACTTC. Translated, it gives CASSAGGGDIQYF. This rearrangement joins TRBV5-1 to TRBJ2-4; D may match TRBD1 or TRBD2 (6 bases each). Germline CDR1 reads SGHRS; CDR2 reads YFSETQ. The CDR3 extends over 13 amino acids. The V end was cut by 4 bases, the J end by 8 bases, with 13 bases between.

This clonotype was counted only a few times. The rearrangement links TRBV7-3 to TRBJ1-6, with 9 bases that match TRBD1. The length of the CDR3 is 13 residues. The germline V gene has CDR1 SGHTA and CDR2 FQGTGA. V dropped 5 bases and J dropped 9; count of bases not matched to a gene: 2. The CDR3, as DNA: TGTGCCAGCAGCCCGGGACAGGGTTCACCCCTCCACTTT. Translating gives CASSPGQGSPLHF.

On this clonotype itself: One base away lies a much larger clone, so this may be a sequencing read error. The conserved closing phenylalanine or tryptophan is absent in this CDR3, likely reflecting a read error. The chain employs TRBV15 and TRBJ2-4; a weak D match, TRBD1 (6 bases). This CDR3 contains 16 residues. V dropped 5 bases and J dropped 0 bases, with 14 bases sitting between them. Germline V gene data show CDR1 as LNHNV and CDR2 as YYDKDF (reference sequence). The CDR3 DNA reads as TGTGCCACCAGCCTAGACAGGTTACTAGCCAAAAACATTCAGTACCTC. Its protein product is CATSLDRLLAKNIQYL.

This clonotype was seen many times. CDR3 DNA sequence: TGCAGTGCTAGAGTAGGGGTGAGCAATTCACCCCTCCACTTT. Translated: CSARVGVSNSPLHF. The rearrangement uses TRBV20-1 and TRBJ1-6; TRBD1 is a possible D gene (5 bases). Trimming shortened V by 1 base and J by 7 bases, and 11 bases separated the two germline ends. The germline CDR1 and CDR2 sequences are DFQATT and SNEGSKA (reference sequence). This CDR3 spans 14 amino acids.

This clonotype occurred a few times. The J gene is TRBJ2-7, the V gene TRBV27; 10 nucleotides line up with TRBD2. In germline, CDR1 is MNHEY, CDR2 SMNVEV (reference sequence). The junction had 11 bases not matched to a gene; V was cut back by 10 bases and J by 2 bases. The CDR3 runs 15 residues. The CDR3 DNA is TGTGCCACCCGACTAGCGGGCTCTTGGACCTACGAGCAGTACTTC. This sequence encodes CATRLAGSWTYEQYF.

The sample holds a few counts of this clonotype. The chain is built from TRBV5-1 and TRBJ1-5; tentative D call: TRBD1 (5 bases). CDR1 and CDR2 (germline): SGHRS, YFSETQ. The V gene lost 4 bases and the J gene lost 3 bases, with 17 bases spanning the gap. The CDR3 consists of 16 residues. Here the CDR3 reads CASSPSGGMYNQPQHF. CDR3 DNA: TGCGCCAGCAGCCCGTCGGGGGGGATGTACAATCAGCCCCAGCATTTT.

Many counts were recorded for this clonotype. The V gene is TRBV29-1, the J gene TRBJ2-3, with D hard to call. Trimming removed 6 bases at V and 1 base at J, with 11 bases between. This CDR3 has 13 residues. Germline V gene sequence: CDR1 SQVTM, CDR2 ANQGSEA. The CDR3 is CSVVVSGTDTQYF. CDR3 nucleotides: TGCAGCGTGGTGGTGAGTGGCACAGATACGCAGTATTTT.

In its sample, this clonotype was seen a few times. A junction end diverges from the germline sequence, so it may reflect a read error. The CDR3 protein is CACSQGTSLRRGETQYF. The CDR3 coding sequence is TGTGCCTGCAGCCAAGGGACTAGCCTCCGACGTGGGGAGACCCAGTACTTC. The V gene is TRBV3-1, the J gene TRBJ2-5; 9 nucleotides agree with TRBD2. Germline CDR1 and CDR2: LGHDT and YNNKEL (reference sequence). This CDR3 has 17 amino acids.

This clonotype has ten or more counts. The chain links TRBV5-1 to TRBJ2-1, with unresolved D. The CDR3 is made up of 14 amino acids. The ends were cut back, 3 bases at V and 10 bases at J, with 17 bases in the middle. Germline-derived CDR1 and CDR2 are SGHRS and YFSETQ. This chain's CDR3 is CASSSEKWIEEQFF. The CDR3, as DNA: TGCGCCAGCAGCTCCGAGAAGTGGATTGAAGAGCAGTTCTTC.

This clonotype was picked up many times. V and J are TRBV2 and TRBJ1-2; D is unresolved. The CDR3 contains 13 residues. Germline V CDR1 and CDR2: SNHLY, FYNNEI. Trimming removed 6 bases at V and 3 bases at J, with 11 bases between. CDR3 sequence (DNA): TGTGCCAGCAGCGGAAGGGTGGACTATGGCTACACCTTC. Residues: CASSGRVDYGYTF.

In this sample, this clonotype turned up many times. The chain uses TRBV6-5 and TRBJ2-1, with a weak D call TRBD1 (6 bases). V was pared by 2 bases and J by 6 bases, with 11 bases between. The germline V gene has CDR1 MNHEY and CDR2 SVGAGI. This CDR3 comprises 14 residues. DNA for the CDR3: TGTGCCAGCAGTTACCCAGGACAGATCAATGAGCAGTTCTTC. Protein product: CASSYPGQINEQFF.

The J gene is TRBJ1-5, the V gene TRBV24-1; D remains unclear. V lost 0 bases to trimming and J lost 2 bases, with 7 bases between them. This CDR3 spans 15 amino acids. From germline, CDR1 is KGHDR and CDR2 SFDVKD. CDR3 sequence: CATSDLRRCNQPQHF. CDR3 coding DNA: TGTGCCACCAGTGATTTGAGACGGTGCAATCAGCCCCAGCATTTT.

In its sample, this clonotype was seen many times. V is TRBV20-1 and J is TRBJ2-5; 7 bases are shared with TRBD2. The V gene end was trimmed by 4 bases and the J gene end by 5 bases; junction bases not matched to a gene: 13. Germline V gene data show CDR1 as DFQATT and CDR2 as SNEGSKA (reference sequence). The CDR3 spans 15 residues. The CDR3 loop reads CSAKKGSGARETQYF. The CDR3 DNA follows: TGCAGTGCTAAAAAGGGAAGCGGGGCTCGGGAGACCCAGTACTTC.